These T cell receptor beta chains were read from a single sample in a study of CD8 T cells in ankylosing spondylitis. Using its own MiXCR run on the 5' RACE reads, TCRdb lists one record per CDR3 protein. The repertoire holds 700,000 or so distinct CDR3 sequences, with 15% to 20% as singletons. What was sequenced was blood, either unsorted or a sorted T cell fraction (not recorded which). Receptor source: a male donor with ankylosing spondylitis. Each CDR3 is given with its conserved first and last residue. Each record gives: CDR3 protein, CDR3 DNA, J gene, clone size, V gene, D gene. A D gene is named only where the DNA matches it firmly. Clone size is not always given. Where it is, it says once, few, many or a class for expanded clones.

CDR3 protein: CASSLPTYNEQFF
CDR3 DNA: TGTGCCAGCAGTTTGCCAACCTACAATGAGCAGTTCTTC
J gene: TRBJ2-1
clone size: .
V gene: TRBV12-3/TRBV12-4
D gene: .

CDR3 protein: CASSERDSRDTQYF
CDR3 DNA: TGTGCCAGCAGTGAAAGGGACAGCCGAGATACGCAGTATTTT
J gene: TRBJ2-3
clone size: .
V gene: TRBV6-1
D gene: TRBD1

CDR3 protein: CASSFDRAREQYF
CDR3 DNA: TGTGCCAGCAGCTTTGACAGGGCGCGGGAGCAGTACTTC
J gene: TRBJ2-7
clone size: .
V gene: TRBV7-8
D gene: TRBD1

CDR3 protein: CSARKQGETQYF
CDR3 DNA: TGCAGTGCAAGAAAGCAGGGCGAGACCCAGTACTTC
J gene: TRBJ2-5
clone size: few
V gene: TRBV20-1
D gene: .

CDR3 protein: CASSLFPGGILGNEKLFF
CDR3 DNA: TGTGCCAGCAGCTTATTCCCCGGCGGGATCTTGGGTAATGAAAAACTGTTTTTT
J gene: TRBJ1-4
clone size: .
V gene: TRBV7-2
D gene: .

CDR3 protein: CASNQRGGRETQYF
CDR3 DNA: TGTGCCAGCAACCAGCGGGGGGGCCGGGAGACCCAGTACTTC
J gene: TRBJ2-5
clone size: .
V gene: TRBV7-9
D gene: TRBD2

CDR3 protein: CSARGWGSQETQYF
CDR3 DNA: TGCAGTGCTAGGGGATGGGGCAGTCAAGAGACCCAGTACTTC
J gene: TRBJ2-5
clone size: few
V gene: TRBV20-1
D gene: .

CDR3 protein: CASRPGWASTDTQYF
CDR3 DNA: TGTGCCAGCAGGCCTGGATGGGCTAGCACAGATACGCAGTATTTT
J gene: TRBJ2-3
clone size: .
V gene: TRBV25-1
D gene: .

CDR3 protein: CASSLGTGSNTGELFF
CDR3 DNA: TGTGCCAGCAGTTTGGGTACCGGATCGAACACCGGGGAGCTGTTTTTT
J gene: TRBJ2-2
clone size: few
V gene: TRBV12-3/TRBV12-4
D gene: .

CDR3 protein: CPGTGADEQYF
CDR3 DNA: TGCCCTGGGACAGGGGCCGACGAGCAGTACTTC
J gene: TRBJ2-7
clone size: few
V gene: TRBV2
D gene: TRBD1

CDR3 protein: CSARSTGDTEAFF
CDR3 DNA: TGCAGTGCTAGGTCCACGGGGGACACTGAAGCTTTCTTT
J gene: TRBJ1-1
clone size: .
V gene: TRBV20-1
D gene: .

CDR3 protein: CASSHWTSGATDTQYF
CDR3 DNA: TGTGCCAGCAGCCACTGGACTAGCGGGGCCACAGATACGCAGTATTTT
J gene: TRBJ2-3
clone size: .
V gene: TRBV7-2
D gene: TRBD2

CDR3 protein: CASSPFFPNTEAFF
CDR3 DNA: TGTGCCAGCAGCCCGTTTTTCCCGAACACTGAAGCTTTCTTT
J gene: TRBJ1-1
clone size: .
V gene: TRBV12-3/TRBV12-4
D gene: .

CDR3 protein: CASSQAHLAGDEQFF
CDR3 DNA: TGTGCCAGCAGCCAAGCGCACCTAGCGGGAGATGAGCAGTTCTTC
J gene: TRBJ2-1
clone size: .
V gene: TRBV4-2
D gene: TRBD2

CDR3 protein: CAISDLGGDTGELFF
CDR3 DNA: TGTGCCATCAGTGACCTCGGGGGAGATACCGGGGAGCTGTTTTTT
J gene: TRBJ2-2
clone size: .
V gene: TRBV10-3
D gene: .

CDR3 protein: CASSQDSGISQKLFF
CDR3 DNA: TGCGCCAGCAGCCAAGATTCGGGCATCTCACAAAAACTGTTTTTT
J gene: TRBJ1-4
clone size: .
V gene: TRBV4-1
D gene: .